This T cell receptor (beta chain) comes out of a study of patients and donors after allogeneic stem cell transplantation. This clonotype was counted a few times. TCRdb redid the calling of the RT-PCR reads with MiXCR, one entry per CDR3 protein. The repertoire holds fewer than 500,000 distinct CDR3 sequences, with around 15% as singletons. From germline, CDR1 is MNHEY and CDR2 SVGEGT. This CDR3 comprises 12 residues. V was cut by 5 bases and J by 4 bases, with 8 bases left in between. Sequences were obtained from blood, either unsorted or a sorted T cell fraction (not recorded which). The receptor comes from a human donor who was either an allogeneic HSCT recipient or a stem cell or donor lymphocyte infusion donor (not recorded which). It is not recorded whose cells these are; they may come from a transplant donor. The V call is TRBV6-2 or TRBV6-3, the J call TRBJ1-2; D gene uncertain. DNA of the CDR3: TGTGCCAGCAGTCATCGGATCTATGGCTACACCTTC. Amino acid sequence: CASSHRIYGYTF.